This T cell receptor (beta chain) was retrieved from a study of shared clonotypes between healthy human individuals. Some clones are missing from TCRdb's copy, which holds only in-frame ones; the method was immunoSEQ multiplex PCR. The sample has more than 400,000 clones, approximately 82% seen once. The CDR3 totals 15 residues. V lost 2 bases and J lost 0, with 8 bases in between. Germline loops: CDR1 SGHRS, CDR2 YFSETQ. General study points: The study drew on few donors, limiting represented genetic and exposure-history diversity. Clonotype sharing among donors likely depends on sequencing depth.

Comment on this clone: Its antigen is not identified.

This TCR was sampled from a middle-aged woman in good health. Some clones in this sample may be carry-over from other donors' samples. V gene TRBV5-1 combines with J gene TRBJ2-2; D remains unclear. The specimen sequenced was PBMCs. The CDR3 protein is CASSLWDPNTGELFF. The CDR3 nucleotides read TGCGCCAGCAGCTTATGGGATCCGAACACCGGGGAGCTGTTTTTT. Filled out from reference TRBV5-1 and TRBJ2-2, the complete variable domain reads KAGVTQTPRYLIKTRGQQVTLSCSPISGHRSVSWYQQTPGQGLQFLFEYFSETQRNKGNFPGRFSGRQFSNSRSEMNVSTLELGDSALYLCASSLWDPNTGELFFGEGSRLTVL.